This TCR beta chain was sequenced during a study of control samples from healthy donors and cancer patients. Assay used: immunoSEQ multiplex PCR; TCRdb lists only in-frame clones, some missing. The sample includes fewer than 200,000 clones, more than 80% seen only once; the top ten take more than 1.3%. Germline CDR1 and CDR2: MDHEN and SYDVKM. The CDR3 is 14 amino acids. Trimming removed 5 bases from V and 0 bases from J, with 9 bases in between. The rearrangement uses TRBV28 and TRBJ2-3; D is uncertain. Sequenced input: blood. This clonotype was obtained from a man younger than 40 in good health. The CDR3 sequence is CASSSMISTDTQYF. CDR3 DNA: TGTGCCAGCAGTAGTATGATAAGCACAGATACGCAGTATTTT.